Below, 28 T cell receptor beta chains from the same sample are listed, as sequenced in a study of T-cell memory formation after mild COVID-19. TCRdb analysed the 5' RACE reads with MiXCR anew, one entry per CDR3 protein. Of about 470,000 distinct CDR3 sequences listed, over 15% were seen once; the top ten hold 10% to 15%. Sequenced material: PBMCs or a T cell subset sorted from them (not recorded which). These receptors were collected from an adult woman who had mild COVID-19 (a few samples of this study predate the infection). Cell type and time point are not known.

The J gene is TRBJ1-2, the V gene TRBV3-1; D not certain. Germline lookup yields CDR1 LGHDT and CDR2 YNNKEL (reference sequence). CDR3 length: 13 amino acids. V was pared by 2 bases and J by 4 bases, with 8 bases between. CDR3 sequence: CASSQPGPYGYTF. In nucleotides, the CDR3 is TGTGCCAGCAGCCAACCAGGCCCCTATGGCTACACCTTC.

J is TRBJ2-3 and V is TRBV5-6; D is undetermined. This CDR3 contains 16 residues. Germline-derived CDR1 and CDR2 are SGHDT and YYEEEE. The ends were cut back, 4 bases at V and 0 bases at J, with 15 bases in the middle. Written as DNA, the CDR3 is TGTGCCAGCAGCGAGATACAGATCACTAGCACAGATACGCAGTATTTT. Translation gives CASSEIQITSTDTQYF.

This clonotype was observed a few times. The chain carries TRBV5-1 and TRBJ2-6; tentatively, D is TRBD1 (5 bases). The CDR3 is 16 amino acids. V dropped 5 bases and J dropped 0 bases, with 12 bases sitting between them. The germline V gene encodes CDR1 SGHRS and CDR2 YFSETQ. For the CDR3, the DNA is TGCGCCAGCAGTGAAGGGGTCTACTCTGGGGCCAACGTCCTGACTTTC. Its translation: CASSEGVYSGANVLTF.

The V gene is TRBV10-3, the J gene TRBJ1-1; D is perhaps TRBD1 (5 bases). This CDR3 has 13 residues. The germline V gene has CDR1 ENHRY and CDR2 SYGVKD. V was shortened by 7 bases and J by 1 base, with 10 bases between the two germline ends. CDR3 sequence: CAIMKGTNTEAFF. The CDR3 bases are TGTGCCATCATGAAGGGGACGAACACTGAAGCTTTCTTT.

This CDR3 reads CASRFPGPRGNEQFF. The CDR3 nucleotides are TGTGCCAGCAGGTTTCCGGGCCCCCGGGGTAATGAGCAGTTCTTC. The V call is TRBV12-3 or TRBV12-4, the J call TRBJ2-1; the D gene is possibly TRBD2 (5 bases). This CDR3 has 15 residues. The germline V and J ends were trimmed by 6 bases and 7 bases, with 19 bases remaining between them.

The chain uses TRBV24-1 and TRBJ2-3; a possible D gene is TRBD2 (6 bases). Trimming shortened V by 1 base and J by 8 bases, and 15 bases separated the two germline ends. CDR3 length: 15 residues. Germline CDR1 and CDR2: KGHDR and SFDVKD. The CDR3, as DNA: TGTGCCACCAGTGATTTTGGCGGTGCGGAGGGTACGCAGTATTTT. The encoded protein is CATSDFGGAEGTQYF.

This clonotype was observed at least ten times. In DNA form, the CDR3 reads TGTGCCAGCAGCCCCACGGGATCCTACAATGAGCAGTTCTTC. Protein sequence: CASSPTGSYNEQFF. The chain uses TRBV9 and TRBJ2-1, with D possibly being TRBD2 (5 bases). Trimming took 4 bases from V and 1 from J, leaving 9 bases between them. Germline V gives CDR1 SGDLS, CDR2 YYNGEE. CDR3 length: 14 amino acids.

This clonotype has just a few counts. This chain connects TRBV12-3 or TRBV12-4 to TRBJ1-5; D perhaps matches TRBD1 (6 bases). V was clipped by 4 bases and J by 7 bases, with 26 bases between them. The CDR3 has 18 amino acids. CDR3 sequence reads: CASSSMTGAIAMVQPQHF. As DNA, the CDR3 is TGTGCCAGCAGTTCCATGACAGGAGCTATTGCAATGGTCCAGCCCCAGCATTTT.

DNA of the CDR3: TGTGCCAGCACCGCGGGAGGGTGGGAGACCCAGTACTTC. Amino acids: CASTAGGWETQYF. The gene calls are TRBV6-2 or TRBV6-3 and TRBJ2-5; 9 bases match TRBD2. The germline V gene has CDR1 MNHEY and CDR2 SVGEGT. After removal of 7 bases from V and 5 bases from J, the junction contained 5 bases not matched to a gene. This CDR3 region has 13 residues.

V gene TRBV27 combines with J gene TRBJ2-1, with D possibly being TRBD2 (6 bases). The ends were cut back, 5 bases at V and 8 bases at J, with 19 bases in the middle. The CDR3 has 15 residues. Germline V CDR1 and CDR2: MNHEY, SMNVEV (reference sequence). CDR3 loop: CASSPAGRSGHEQFF. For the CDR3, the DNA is TGTGCCAGCAGTCCGGCAGGGAGGTCTGGTCATGAGCAGTTCTTC.

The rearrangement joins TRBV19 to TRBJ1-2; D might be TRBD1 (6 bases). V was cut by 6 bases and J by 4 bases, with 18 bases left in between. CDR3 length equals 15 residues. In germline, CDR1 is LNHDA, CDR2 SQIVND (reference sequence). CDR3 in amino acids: CASRASDSELYGYTF. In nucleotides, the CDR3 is TGTGCCAGTAGGGCTTCGGACAGCGAGCTCTATGGCTACACCTTC.

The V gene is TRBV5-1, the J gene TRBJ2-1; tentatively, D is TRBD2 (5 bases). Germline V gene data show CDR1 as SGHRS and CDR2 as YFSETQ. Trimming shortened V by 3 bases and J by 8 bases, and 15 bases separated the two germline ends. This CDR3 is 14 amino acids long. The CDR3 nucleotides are TGCGCCAGCAGCTGGGGAGATCTCCGCGATGAGCAGTTCTTC. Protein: CASSWGDLRDEQFF.

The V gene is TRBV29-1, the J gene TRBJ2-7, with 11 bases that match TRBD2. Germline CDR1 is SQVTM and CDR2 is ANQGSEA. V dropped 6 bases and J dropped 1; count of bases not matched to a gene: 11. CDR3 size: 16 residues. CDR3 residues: CSVRPPRTSGSYEQYF. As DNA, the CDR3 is TGCAGCGTCAGGCCGCCCCGGACTAGCGGGTCCTACGAGCAGTACTTC.

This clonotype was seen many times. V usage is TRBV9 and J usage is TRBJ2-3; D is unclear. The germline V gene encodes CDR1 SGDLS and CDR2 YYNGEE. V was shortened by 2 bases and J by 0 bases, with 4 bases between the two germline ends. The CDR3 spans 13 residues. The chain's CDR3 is CASSVGSTDTQYF. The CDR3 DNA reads TGTGCCAGCAGCGTCGGTAGCACAGATACGCAGTATTTT.

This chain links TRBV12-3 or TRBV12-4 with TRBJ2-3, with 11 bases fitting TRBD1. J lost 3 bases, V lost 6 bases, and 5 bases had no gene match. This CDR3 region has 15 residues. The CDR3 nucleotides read TGTGCCAGCAGCCCTGGACAGGGGGCAACAGATACGCAGTATTTT. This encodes CASSPGQGATDTQYF.

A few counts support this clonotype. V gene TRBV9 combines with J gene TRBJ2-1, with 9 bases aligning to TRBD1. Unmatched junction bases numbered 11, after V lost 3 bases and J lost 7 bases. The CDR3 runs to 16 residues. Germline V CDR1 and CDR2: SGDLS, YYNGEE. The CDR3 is CASSAGSGTGWNEQFF. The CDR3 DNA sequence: TGTGCCAGCAGCGCGGGAAGCGGGACAGGGTGGAATGAGCAGTTCTTC.

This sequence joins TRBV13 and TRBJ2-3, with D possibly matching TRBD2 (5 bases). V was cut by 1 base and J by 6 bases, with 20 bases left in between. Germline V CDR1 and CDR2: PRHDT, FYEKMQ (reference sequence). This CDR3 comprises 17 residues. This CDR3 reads CASSLERLTTEYDTQYF. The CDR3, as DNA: TGTGCCAGCAGCTTAGAGAGGTTGACTACCGAATACGATACGCAGTATTTT.

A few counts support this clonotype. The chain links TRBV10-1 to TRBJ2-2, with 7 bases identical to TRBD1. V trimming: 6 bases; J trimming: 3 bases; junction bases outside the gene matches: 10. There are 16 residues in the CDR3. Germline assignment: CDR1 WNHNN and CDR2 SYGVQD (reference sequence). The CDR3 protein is CASSKTQGMDTGELFF. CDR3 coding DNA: TGCGCCAGCAGCAAAACACAGGGGATGGACACCGGGGAGCTGTTTTTT.

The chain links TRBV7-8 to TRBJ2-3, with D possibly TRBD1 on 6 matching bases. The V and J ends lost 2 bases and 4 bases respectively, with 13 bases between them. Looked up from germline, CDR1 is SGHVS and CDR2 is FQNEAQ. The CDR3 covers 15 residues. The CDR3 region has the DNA TGTGCCAGCAGCTTACAACAGGGTAGGGCAGATACGCAGTATTTT. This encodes CASSLQQGRADTQYF.

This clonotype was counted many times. The chain's CDR3 is CASSLRGIGYEQYF. Written as DNA, the CDR3 is TGTGCCAGCAGTCTGAGGGGGATTGGGTACGAGCAGTACTTC. The chain links TRBV12-3 or TRBV12-4 to TRBJ2-7; D is possibly TRBD1 (6 bases). The germline V and J ends were trimmed by 5 bases and 4 bases, with 15 bases remaining between them. This CDR3 contains 14 residues.

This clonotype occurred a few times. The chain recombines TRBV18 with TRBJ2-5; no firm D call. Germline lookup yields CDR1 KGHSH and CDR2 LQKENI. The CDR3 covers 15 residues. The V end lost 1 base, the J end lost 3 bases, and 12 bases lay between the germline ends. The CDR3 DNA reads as TGTGCCAGCTCACCACGGGAAGTTCGGAAAGAGACCCAGTACTTC. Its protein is CASSPREVRKETQYF.

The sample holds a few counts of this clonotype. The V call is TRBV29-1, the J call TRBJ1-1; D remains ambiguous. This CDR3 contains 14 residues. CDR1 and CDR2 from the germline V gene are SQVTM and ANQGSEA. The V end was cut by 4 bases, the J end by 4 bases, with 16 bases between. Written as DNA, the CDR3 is TGCAGCGTTGGGTCGTTCGTAGGGAGCACTGAAGCTTTCTTT. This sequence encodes CSVGSFVGSTEAFF.

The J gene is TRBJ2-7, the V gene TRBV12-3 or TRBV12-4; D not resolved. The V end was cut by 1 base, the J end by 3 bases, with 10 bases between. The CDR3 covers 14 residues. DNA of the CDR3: TGTGCCAGCAGTTTAGGACTTTCAGGCTACGAGCAGTACTTC. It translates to CASSLGLSGYEQYF.

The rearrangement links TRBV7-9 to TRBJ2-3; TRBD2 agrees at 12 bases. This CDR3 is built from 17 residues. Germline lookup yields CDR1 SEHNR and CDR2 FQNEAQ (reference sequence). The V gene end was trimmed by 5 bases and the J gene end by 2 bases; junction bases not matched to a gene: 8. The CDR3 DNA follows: TGTGCCAGCAGCCTACCATGGACTAGCGGGAACACAGATACGCAGTATTTT. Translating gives CASSLPWTSGNTDTQYF.

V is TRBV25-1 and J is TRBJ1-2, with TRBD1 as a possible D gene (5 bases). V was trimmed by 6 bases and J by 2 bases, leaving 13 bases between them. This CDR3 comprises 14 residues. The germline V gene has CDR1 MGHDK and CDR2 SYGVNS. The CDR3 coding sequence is TGTGCCAGCAGACAAGAGGGGTACAACTATGGCTACACCTTC. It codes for CASRQEGYNYGYTF.

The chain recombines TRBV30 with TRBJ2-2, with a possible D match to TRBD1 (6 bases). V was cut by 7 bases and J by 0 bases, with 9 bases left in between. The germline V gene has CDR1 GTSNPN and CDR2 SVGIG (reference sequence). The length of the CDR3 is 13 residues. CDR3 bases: TGTGCCTTGGACAGAGCGAACACCGGGGAGCTGTTTTTT. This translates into CALDRANTGELFF.

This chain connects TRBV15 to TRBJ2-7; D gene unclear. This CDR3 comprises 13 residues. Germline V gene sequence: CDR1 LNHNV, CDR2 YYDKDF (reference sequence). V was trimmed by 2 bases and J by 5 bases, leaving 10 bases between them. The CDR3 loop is CATSRILGNEQYF. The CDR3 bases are TGTGCCACCAGCAGAATATTAGGGAACGAGCAGTACTTC.

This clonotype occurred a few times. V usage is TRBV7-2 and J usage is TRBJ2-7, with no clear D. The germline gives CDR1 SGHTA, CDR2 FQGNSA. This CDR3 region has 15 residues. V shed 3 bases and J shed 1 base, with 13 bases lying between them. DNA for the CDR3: TGTGCCAGCAGCTTGGTTCGAACGTCTTCCTACGAGCAGTACTTC. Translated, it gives CASSLVRTSSYEQYF. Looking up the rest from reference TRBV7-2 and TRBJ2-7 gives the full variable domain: GAGVSQSPSNKVTEKGKDVELRCDPISGHTALYWYRQSLGQGLEFLIYFQGNSAPDKSGLPSDRFSAERTGGSVSTLTIQRTQQEDSAVYLCASSLVRTSSYEQYFGPGTRLTVT.